The T cell receptor (beta chain) described here comes from a study of immune heterogeneity within non-small cell lung tumors. At approximately 600 ng per sample, bulk tumor genomic DNA provided the template. Biopsies, several per primary tumor and spaced far apart, were collected during surgery. Samples came from untreated patients having curative surgery for newly diagnosed non-small cell lung cancer. The CDR3 spans 14 residues. Trimming took off 2 bases at V and 3 bases at J, with 8 bases between the two ends. Per the germline V gene, CDR1 is MDHEN and CDR2 is SYDVKM. TCR beta CDR3 regions came from multiplex PCR with 32 forward V and 13 reverse J primers. TCRdb ran MiXCR on the multiplex PCR reads and lists one entry per CDR3 protein. The sample yields 10,000 to 15,000 distinct CDR3 sequences, 20% to 25% seen once. A few counts support this clonotype. One base away lies a much larger clone, so this may be a sequencing read error.

V is TRBV28 and J is TRBJ1-5; D gene ambiguous. Sequenced: lung tumor tissue. This TCR was sampled from a man aged 50-60 years with non-small cell lung cancer. The chain's CDR3 is CASSLPDNNQPQHF. CDR3 sequence (DNA): TGTGCCAGCAGTTTACCCGATAACAATCAGCCCCAGCATTTT.